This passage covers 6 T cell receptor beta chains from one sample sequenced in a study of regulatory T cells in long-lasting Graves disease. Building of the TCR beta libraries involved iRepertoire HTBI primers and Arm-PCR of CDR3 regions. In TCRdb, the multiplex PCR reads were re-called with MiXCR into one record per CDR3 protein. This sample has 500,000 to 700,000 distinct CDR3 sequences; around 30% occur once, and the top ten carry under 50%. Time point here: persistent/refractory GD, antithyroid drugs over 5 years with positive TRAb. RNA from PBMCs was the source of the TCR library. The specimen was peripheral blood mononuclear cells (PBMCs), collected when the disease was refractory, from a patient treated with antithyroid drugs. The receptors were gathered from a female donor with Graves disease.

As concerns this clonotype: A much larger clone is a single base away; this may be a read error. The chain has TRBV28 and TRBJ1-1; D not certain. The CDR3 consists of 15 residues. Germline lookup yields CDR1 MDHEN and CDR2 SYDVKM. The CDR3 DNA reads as TGTGCCAGCAGTTTCCCCCCCCCAGTGAACACTGAAACTTTCTTT. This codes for CASSFPPPVNTETFF.

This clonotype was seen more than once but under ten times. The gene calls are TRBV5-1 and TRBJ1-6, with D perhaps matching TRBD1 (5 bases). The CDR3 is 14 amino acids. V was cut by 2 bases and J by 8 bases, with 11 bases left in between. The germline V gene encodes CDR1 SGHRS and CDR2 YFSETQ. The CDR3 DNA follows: TGCGCCAGCAGCTTTGAAGGGGCCGATTCACCCCTCCACTTT. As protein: CASSFEGADSPLHF. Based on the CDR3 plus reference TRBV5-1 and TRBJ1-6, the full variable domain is KAGVTQTPRYLIKTRGQQVTLSCSPISGHRSVSWYQQTPGQGLQFLFEYFSETQRNKGNFPGRFSGRQFSNSRSEMNVSTLELGDSALYLCASSFEGADSPLHFGNGTRLTVT.

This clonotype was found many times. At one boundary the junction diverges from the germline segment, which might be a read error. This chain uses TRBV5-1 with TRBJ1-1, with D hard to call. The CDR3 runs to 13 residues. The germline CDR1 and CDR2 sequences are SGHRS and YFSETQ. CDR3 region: CASSLAGNTEAFF. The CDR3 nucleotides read TGTGCCAGCAGCTTAGCGGGGAACACTGAAGCTTTCTTT.

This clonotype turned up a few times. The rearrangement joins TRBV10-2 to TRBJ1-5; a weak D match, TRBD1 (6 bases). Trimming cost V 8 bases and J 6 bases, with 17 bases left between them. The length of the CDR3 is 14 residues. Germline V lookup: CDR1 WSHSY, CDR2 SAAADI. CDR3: CASGTQGRGQPQHF. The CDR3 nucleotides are TGCGCCAGCGGAACCCAGGGGCGGGGTCAGCCCCAGCATTTT.

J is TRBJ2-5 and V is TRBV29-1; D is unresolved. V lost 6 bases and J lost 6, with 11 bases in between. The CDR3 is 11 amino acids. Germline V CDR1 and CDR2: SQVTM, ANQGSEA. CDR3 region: CSVNVLQTQYF. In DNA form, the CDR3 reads TGCAGCGTGAACGTGTTACAGACCCAGTACTTC. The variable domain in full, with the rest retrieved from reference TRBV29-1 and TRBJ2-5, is SAVISQKPSRDICQRGTSLTIQCQVDSQVTMMFWYRQQPGQSLTLIATANQGSEATYESGFVIDKFPISRPNLTFSTLTVSNMSPEDSSIYLCSVNVLQTQYFGPGTRLLVL.

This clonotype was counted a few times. CDR3 nucleotide sequence: TGTGCCAGCAGTTTATTTGCAGGGGTGCAGCCCCAGCATTTT. It yields the protein CASSLFAGVQPQHF. The gene calls are TRBV28 and TRBJ1-5; the D gene is possibly TRBD1 (6 bases). Trimming took off 1 base at V and 7 bases at J, with 11 bases between the two ends. This CDR3 has 14 amino acids. Germline V lookup: CDR1 MDHEN, CDR2 SYDVKM.